This T cell receptor (beta chain) was sequenced in a study of neurological immune-mediated disorders. Study results and limitations: No expanded-clone CDR3 amino acid sequence recurred across subjects, suggesting private TCR-beta repertoires.

V dropped 2 bases and J dropped 2; count of bases not matched to a gene: 5. Germline-derived CDR1 and CDR2 are SGDLS and YYNGEE. CDR3 length: 16 residues. On this clonotype: Its target is not known.

The cDNA was generated by 5'RACE with 10-nucleotide random UMIs. Each CDR3 protein gets one entry after TCRdb re-called the 5' RACE reads with MiXCR. This table holds approximately 59,000 distinct CDR3 sequences, roughly 5% found once. The sequence derives from a human donor with multiple sclerosis. The donor label of this sample is uncertain. The chain recombines TRBV9 with TRBJ2-1, with TRBD2 matching over 9 bases. Material: PBMCs. The CDR3 DNA reads as TGTGCCAGCAGCGTGTCCGAGCGGGAGGCCTACAATGAGCAGTTCTTC. Protein product: CASSVSEREAYNEQFF.